A single sample is the source of the 30 T cell receptor beta chains below, sequenced in a study of T cell responses to AZD1222 COVID-19 vaccine. Repertoires were generated with immunoSEQ multiplex PCR, while TCRdb's copy carries only in-frame clones and drops some. The sample has around 120,000 clones; around 90% are singletons. Sequenced here: peripheral blood, sampled 28 days after the second AZD1222 dose. All receptors come from an adult who received the AZD1222 COVID-19 vaccine.

The V and J genes are TRBV3-1 (or the pseudogene TRBV3-2) and TRBJ1-6; perhaps TRBD1 as D (5 bases). Germline lookup yields CDR1 LGHDT and CDR2 YNNKEL (reference sequence). The CDR3 is made up of 15 amino acids. V lost 4 bases and J 7 bases, leaving 14 bases between the germline ends. The CDR3 sequence is CASSRQGVTNSPLHF. CDR3 DNA sequence: TGTGCCAGCAGCCGCCAGGGAGTAACGAATTCACCCCTCCACTTT.

The chain is built from TRBV6-2 or TRBV6-3 and TRBJ1-2; D gene ambiguous. Between the trimmed V and J ends, which lost 5 bases and 1 base, there was a span of 8 bases. CDR1 and CDR2 from the germline V gene are MNHEY and SVGEGT. The CDR3 contains 13 residues. In DNA form, the CDR3 reads TGTGCCAGCAGTCGACAAGTTAACTATGGCTACACCTTC. Its protein product is CASSRQVNYGYTF.

This clone was found once. The rearrangement links TRBV7-8 to TRBJ2-7; 9 bases fit TRBD1. The germline V gene has CDR1 SGHVS and CDR2 FQNEAQ. Germline trimming cut 5 bases from V and 5 bases from J; bases unmatched to any gene: 13. This CDR3 comprises 16 residues. In DNA, the CDR3 is TGTGCCAGCAGCCCCCGCGTTGGACAGGGGCTAAACGAGCAGTACTTC. Translating gives CASSPRVGQGLNEQYF.

This sequence joins TRBV11-3 and TRBJ1-3; no reliable D call. V was trimmed by 4 bases and J by 0 bases, leaving 7 bases between them. CDR1 and CDR2 from the germline V gene are SGHNT and YENEEA. This CDR3 is built from 14 residues. CDR3 DNA: TGTGCCAGCAGCTCCCCCGCCTCTGGAAACACCATATATTTT. It encodes CASSSPASGNTIYF.

The rearrangement uses TRBV27 and TRBJ1-1; 11 bases are shared with TRBD1. V trimming: 1 base; J trimming: 5 bases; junction bases outside the gene matches: 9. The CDR3 is made up of 17 amino acids. Germline V gene data show CDR1 as MNHEY and CDR2 as SMNVEV (reference sequence). The CDR3 region has the DNA TGTGCCAGCAGTTTATTTTGGACAGGGGGCGGTGGGACTGAAGCTTTCTTT. Protein product: CASSLFWTGGGGTEAFF.

The rearrangement uses TRBV30 and TRBJ1-6; D ambiguous. The CDR3 has 16 residues. V was cut by 0 bases and J by 8 bases, with 17 bases left in between. Per the germline V gene, CDR1 is GTSNPN and CDR2 is SVGIG (reference sequence). The CDR3: CAWSVHLGSWDSPLHF. The CDR3 DNA sequence: TGTGCCTGGAGTGTACACTTGGGGTCTTGGGATTCACCCCTCCACTTT. The whole variable domain, remainder taken from reference TRBV30 and TRBJ1-6, is SQTIHQWPATLVQPVGSPLSLECTVEGTSNPNLYWYRQAAGRGLQLLFYSVGIGQISSEVPQNLSASRPQDRQFILSSKKLLLSDSGFYLCAWSVHLGSWDSPLHFGNGTRLTVT.

This clone was seen once. The genes are TRBV2 and TRBJ2-1, with 8 bases aligning to TRBD2. CDR3 length: 15 amino acids. V gave up 1 base and J gave up 7 bases; unmatched junction bases: 6. Germline V gives CDR1 SNHLY, CDR2 FYNNEI. In nucleotides, the CDR3 is TGTGCCAGCAGTGAAGACGGGGGGGCGATTAATGAGCAGTTCTTC. Residues: CASSEDGGAINEQFF.

The chain combines TRBV7-2 with TRBJ2-3; D not resolved. CDR3 length: 16 amino acids. V lost 5 bases, J lost 4 bases, and 19 bases lay in between. The germline V gene encodes CDR1 SGHTA and CDR2 FQGNSA. The CDR3 DNA reads TGTGCCAGCAGCGTTACCCCGGAAGCGTTGCCAGATACGCAGTATTTT. Translated, it gives CASSVTPEALPDTQYF.

This clone was counted only a few times. This chain uses TRBV24-1 with TRBJ1-2, with TRBD1 matching 10 bases. The germline CDR1 and CDR2 sequences are KGHDR and SFDVKD. Trimming at V came to 2 bases and at J to 5 bases, leaving 10 bases not matched to a gene. The CDR3 contains 17 residues. The CDR3 spells CATSDSRGTGDRYGYTF. CDR3 bases: TGTGCCACCAGTGATTCGCGGGGGACAGGGGACAGGTATGGCTACACCTTC.

This chain joins TRBV11-2 and TRBJ1-6, with D unresolved. The V end was cut by 5 bases, the J end by 14 bases, with 19 bases between. CDR3 length: 14 amino acids. In germline, CDR1 is SGHAT, CDR2 FQNNGV. The CDR3: CASSRMSTSSALHF. The DNA of the CDR3 is TGTGCCAGCAGCCGAATGTCTACATCGTCGGCCCTCCACTTT.

J is TRBJ1-2 and V is TRBV27; a possible D gene is TRBD1 (5 bases). Germline V gene sequence: CDR1 MNHEY, CDR2 SMNVEV (reference sequence). CDR3 length: 15 residues. V gave up 0 bases and J gave up 7 bases, with 15 bases separating them. CDR3 amino acids: CASSLSASAGGGYTF. The CDR3 DNA reads TGTGCCAGCAGTTTATCTGCCAGTGCTGGGGGTGGCTACACCTTC.

The V gene is TRBV6-2 or TRBV6-3, the J gene TRBJ1-1, with 8 bases that match TRBD1. This CDR3 comprises 13 residues. Losses at the gene ends were 4 bases for V and 7 bases for J; bases not matched to a gene: 5. Germline CDR1 MNHEY, CDR2 SVGEGT. CDR3 nucleotides: TGTGCCAGCAGTTCGCAGGGGGCCATTGAAGCTTTCTTT. It is translated as CASSSQGAIEAFF.

The chain is built from TRBV6-5 and TRBJ1-6; 8 nucleotides agree with TRBD1. V gave up 6 bases and J gave up 7 bases; unmatched junction bases: 5. The germline V gene has CDR1 MNHEY and CDR2 SVGAGI. The CDR3 length is 14 residues. The CDR3 DNA reads TGTGCCAGCAGACGGACAGGGACGAATTCACCCCTCCACTTT. Translating it yields CASRRTGTNSPLHF.

The rearrangement links TRBV6-2 or TRBV6-3 to TRBJ1-6; D unclear. The CDR3 has 12 amino acids. Germline CDR1 reads MNHEY; CDR2 reads SVGEGT. Deletions cut 4 bases from V and 14 bases from J, with 12 bases between. CDR3 coding DNA: TGTGCCAGCAGTTTTCCCCTGTCGACCCTCCACTTT. Residues: CASSFPLSTLHF.

The chain joins TRBV15 to TRBJ2-5, with no clear D. This CDR3 is 13 amino acids long. Between the trimmed V and J ends, which lost 6 bases and 1 base, there was a span of 9 bases. CDR1 LNHNV and CDR2 YYDKDF come from the germline V gene (reference sequence). The CDR3 sequence: CATSARVQETQYF. The DNA of the CDR3 is TGTGCCACCAGTGCACGGGTCCAAGAGACCCAGTACTTC.

The chain couples TRBV9 to TRBJ1-1, with a tentative D call TRBD1 (5 bases). With 5 bases removed from V and 0 bases from J, the gap between germline ends came to 20 bases. Per the germline V gene, CDR1 is SGDLS and CDR2 is YYNGEE. The CDR3 is 17 amino acids. The chain's CDR3 is CASRPGYGEVLNTEAFF. CDR3 bases: TGTGCCAGCAGGCCAGGGTATGGGGAGGTCTTGAACACTGAAGCTTTCTTT.

The rearrangement uses TRBV5-1 and TRBJ2-6, with D uncertain. V lost 0 bases to trimming and J lost 4 bases, with 5 bases between them. Germline CDR1 is SGHRS and CDR2 is YFSETQ. The CDR3 totals 14 residues. CDR3 nucleotide sequence: TGCGCCAGCAGCTTGGTTTTGGGGGCCAACGTCCTGACTTTC. This translates into CASSLVLGANVLTF.

The V and J genes are TRBV2 and TRBJ1-2, with D uncertain. Per the germline V gene, CDR1 is SNHLY and CDR2 is FYNNEI. There are 13 residues in the CDR3. The ends were cut back, 9 bases at V and 6 bases at J, with 17 bases in the middle. CDR3 in DNA: TGTGCCAGAAATTACGCGGGATTCGATGGCTACACCTTC. Translating it yields CARNYAGFDGYTF.

The sample holds a few counts of this clone. V and J are TRBV5-1 and TRBJ2-5; D is uncertain. Trimming pared 2 bases from V and 3 bases from J, leaving 14 bases between. From germline, CDR1 is SGHRS and CDR2 YFSETQ. The CDR3 sequence is 15 residues long. CDR3 sequence: CASSLAGVFEETQYF. In nucleotides, the CDR3 is TGCGCCAGCAGCTTAGCTGGGGTGTTCGAAGAGACCCAGTACTTC.

There are a few counts of this clone. The rearrangement uses TRBV6-4 and TRBJ1-2, with no clear D. The CDR3 covers 14 residues. The V end was cut by 2 bases, the J end by 1 base, with 8 bases between. Germline V lookup: CDR1 MRHNA, CDR2 SNTAGT. This CDR3 reads CASSDMRHNYGYTF. The CDR3 nucleotides are TGTGCCAGCAGTGACATGCGACATAACTATGGCTACACCTTC.

This chain connects TRBV11-2 to TRBJ1-2; D unresolved. This CDR3 region has 16 residues. V was cut by 5 bases and J by 1 base, with 17 bases left in between. Germline assignment: CDR1 SGHAT and CDR2 FQNNGV. CDR3 residues: CASSHSPSGINYGYTF. The CDR3 DNA reads as TGTGCCAGCAGCCACTCCCCCTCTGGGATTAACTATGGCTACACCTTC.

Here the CDR3 DNA reads TGTGCCAGCAGCCCCCGGACAGCCACAGATACGCAGTATTTT. Residues: CASSPRTATDTQYF. This chain uses TRBV7-8 with TRBJ2-3, with D perhaps matching TRBD1 (6 bases). V dropped 5 bases and J dropped 2 bases, with 11 bases sitting between them. The length of the CDR3 is 14 residues. Germline V gives CDR1 SGHVS, CDR2 FQNEAQ.

This clone was seen a handful of times. The junction departs from the called germline gene at one end, perhaps through a read error. The V and J genes are TRBV7-7 and TRBJ2-3; D is uncertain. The CDR3 is 16 residues long. Germline assignment: CDR1 SSHAT and CDR2 FNYEAQ (reference sequence). The CDR3 DNA is TGTGCTAGCAGCCCCCAGGAAATCTTAAGCACAGATACGCAGTATTTT. It yields the protein CASSPQEILSTDTQYF.

The chain joins TRBV11-2 to TRBJ2-2, with D possibly being TRBD1 or TRBD2 (5 bases each). The CDR3 sequence is 14 residues long. The ends were cut back, 0 bases at V and 6 bases at J, with 8 bases in the middle. The V gene's germline CDR1 is SGHAT and CDR2 FQNNGV. CDR3 loop: CASSLDGTAGELFF. For the CDR3, the DNA is TGTGCCAGCAGCTTAGACGGGACGGCCGGGGAGCTGTTTTTT. Together with reference TRBV11-2 and TRBJ2-2, the CDR3 gives the full variable domain: EAGVAQSPRYKIIEKRQSVAFWCNPISGHATLYWYQQILGQGPKLLIQFQNNGVVDDSQLPKDRFSAERLKGVDSTLKIQPAKLEDSAVYLCASSLDGTAGELFFGEGSRLTVL.

The chain uses TRBV28 and TRBJ1-1; D not resolved. The length of the CDR3 is 14 residues. V was trimmed by 4 bases and J by 7 bases, leaving 16 bases between them. Per germline, CDR1 MDHEN and CDR2 SYDVKM. DNA for the CDR3: TGTGCCAGCAGTTCAAGGCTGGGGTCAGGTGAAGCTTTCTTT. Protein sequence: CASSSRLGSGEAFF.

The CDR3 reads CASSLDGGATRPQHF. CDR3 bases: TGTGCCAGCAGCTTAGATGGGGGGGCCACGAGACCCCAGCATTTT. V and J are TRBV7-2 and TRBJ1-5; D might be TRBD1 (6 bases). Per germline, CDR1 SGHTA and CDR2 FQGNSA. This CDR3 is 15 amino acids long. Deletions cut 1 base from V and 10 bases from J, with 17 bases between.

The genes are TRBV7-9 and TRBJ1-2, with D possibly TRBD1 on 6 matching bases. Germline CDR1 reads SEHNR; CDR2 reads FQNEAQ (reference sequence). The ends were cut back, 5 bases at V and 4 bases at J, with 26 bases in the middle. The length of the CDR3 is 18 residues. This chain's CDR3 is CASSSLRLGTTSPYGYTF. CDR3 nucleotide sequence: TGTGCCAGCAGCAGCTTGAGGTTAGGGACAACTTCACCCTATGGCTACACCTTC.

This clone was seen only once. The rearrangement joins TRBV29-1 to TRBJ2-3; perhaps TRBD1 as D (5 bases). V was shortened by 4 bases and J by 2 bases, with 7 bases between the two germline ends. Germline V gene lookup returns CDR1 SQVTM and CDR2 ANQGSEA. The CDR3 extends over 12 amino acids. The CDR3 sequence: CSVGRVTDTQYF. In nucleotides, the CDR3 is TGCAGCGTTGGCAGGGTCACAGATACGCAGTATTTT.

The chain couples TRBV7-2 to TRBJ1-4, with D possibly being TRBD1 (6 bases). This CDR3 has 15 amino acids. The V end was cut by 4 bases, the J end by 8 bases, with 17 bases between. Germline V gene sequence: CDR1 SGHTA, CDR2 FQGNSA. CDR3 nucleotide sequence: TGTGCCAGCAGCTCCACAGGGCTTTTAGGAGAAAAACTGTTTTTT. Its translation: CASSSTGLLGEKLFF.

This clone was observed a single time. J is TRBJ1-1 and V is TRBV6-2 or TRBV6-3; D remains unclear. V lost 0 bases and J lost 4, with 12 bases in between. Germline-derived CDR1 and CDR2 are MNHEY and SVGEGT. The CDR3 spans 15 residues. This CDR3 is CASSYSGRAGTEAFF. For the CDR3, the DNA is TGTGCCAGCAGTTACTCCGGAAGGGCAGGCACTGAAGCTTTCTTT.